A single sample is the source of the 8 T cell receptor beta chains below, sequenced in a study of blood T cell repertoires in COVID-19. TCRdb's copy holds only in-frame clones and misses some; the assay was immunoSEQ multiplex PCR. Of 150,000 or so clones in the sample, approximately 78% are singletons; the top ten hold roughly 15%. Input material: peripheral blood. The receptors were gathered from a human donor with acute or convalescent COVID-19. The donor label of this sample is uncertain.

This clone was recorded a few times. V usage is TRBV5-1 and J usage is TRBJ1-2, with D unclear. Germline V gene sequence: CDR1 SGHRS, CDR2 YFSETQ. This CDR3 is 14 amino acids long. Deletions cut 0 bases from V and 6 bases from J, with 12 bases between. In DNA form, the CDR3 reads TGCGCCAGCAGCTTGGCCTCGGGTGAGGATGGCTACACCTTC. Translating it yields CASSLASGEDGYTF.

The V gene is TRBV19, the J gene TRBJ2-3; 9 positions agree with TRBD2. Germline V CDR1 and CDR2: LNHDA, SQIVND (reference sequence). J gave up 7 bases and V 1 base, and 18 bases lay outside the gene matches. The CDR3 spans 19 residues. The CDR3 is CASSIGGPSLAGIPHTQYF. The CDR3 DNA is TGTGCCAGTAGTATAGGGGGTCCCAGTCTAGCGGGGATCCCTCATACGCAGTATTTT. Together with reference TRBV19 and TRBJ2-3, the CDR3 gives the full variable domain: DGGITQSPKYLFRKEGQNVTLSCEQNLNHDAMYWYRQDPGQGLRLIYYSQIVNDFQKGDIAEGYSVSREKKESFPLTVTSAQKNPTAFYLCASSIGGPSLAGIPHTQYFGPGTRLTVL.

The J gene is TRBJ2-6, the V gene TRBV7-2; TRBD1 aligns across 7 bases. The CDR3 is 18 residues long. CDR1 and CDR2 (germline): SGHTA, FQGNSA. V shed 3 bases, J shed 0 bases, and the junction held 8 bases outside the gene matches. The CDR3 here is CASSLRDRGYSGANVLTF. In DNA form, the CDR3 reads TGTGCCAGCAGCTTGAGGGACAGAGGGTACTCTGGGGCCAACGTCCTGACTTTC.

V and J are TRBV4-3 and TRBJ2-1; unclear D gene. The CDR3 has 12 residues. CDR1 is LGHNA, CDR2 YSLEER, per germline. V lost 3 bases and J lost 3, with 3 bases in between. The CDR3 protein is CASSQRYNEQFF. CDR3 nucleotide sequence: TGCGCCAGCAGCCAGCGCTACAATGAGCAGTTCTTC.

The V gene is TRBV27, the J gene TRBJ1-1, with TRBD1 identical over 9 bases. This CDR3 spans 14 amino acids. V lost 4 bases, J lost 7 bases, and 7 bases stayed unmatched. CDR1 and CDR2 from the germline V gene are MNHEY and SMNVEV (reference sequence). Here the CDR3 reads CASSSPRDRDEAFF. The CDR3 DNA reads TGTGCCAGCAGTTCACCGAGGGACAGGGATGAAGCTTTCTTT.

The CDR3 loop is CASIETESLYGYTF. The CDR3 DNA follows: TGTGCCAGCATAGAGACGGAGAGCCTTTATGGCTACACCTTC. V is TRBV6-4 and J is TRBJ1-2; D remains ambiguous. This CDR3 contains 14 residues. V was shortened by 7 bases and J by 5 bases, with 17 bases between the two germline ends. Looked up from germline, CDR1 is MRHNA and CDR2 is SNTAGT.

The J gene is TRBJ2-5, the V gene TRBV2, with a weak D call TRBD1 (6 bases). This CDR3 comprises 15 residues. V lost 5 bases to trimming and J lost 4 bases, with 17 bases between them. The germline V gene has CDR1 SNHLY and CDR2 FYNNEI. The CDR3 spells CASSYQGTQGETQYF. Written as DNA, the CDR3 is TGTGCCAGCAGTTATCAGGGGACGCAGGGAGAGACCCAGTACTTC. The full variable domain, completed using reference TRBV2 and TRBJ2-5, is EPEVTQTPSHQVTQMGQEVILRCVPISNHLYFYWYRQILGQKVEFLVSFYNNEISEKSEIFDDQFSVERPDGSNFTLKIRSTKLEDSAMYFCASSYQGTQGETQYFGPGTRLLVL.

J is TRBJ2-2 and V is TRBV15; no definite D call. Trimming pared 3 bases from V and 5 bases from J, leaving 13 bases between. The CDR3 runs to 15 residues. Germline assignment: CDR1 LNHNV and CDR2 YYDKDF (reference sequence). CDR3 DNA sequence: TGTGCCACCAGCAGGAGCGCTTCGAGGACCGGGGAGCTGTTTTTT. Amino acid sequence: CATSRSASRTGELFF.